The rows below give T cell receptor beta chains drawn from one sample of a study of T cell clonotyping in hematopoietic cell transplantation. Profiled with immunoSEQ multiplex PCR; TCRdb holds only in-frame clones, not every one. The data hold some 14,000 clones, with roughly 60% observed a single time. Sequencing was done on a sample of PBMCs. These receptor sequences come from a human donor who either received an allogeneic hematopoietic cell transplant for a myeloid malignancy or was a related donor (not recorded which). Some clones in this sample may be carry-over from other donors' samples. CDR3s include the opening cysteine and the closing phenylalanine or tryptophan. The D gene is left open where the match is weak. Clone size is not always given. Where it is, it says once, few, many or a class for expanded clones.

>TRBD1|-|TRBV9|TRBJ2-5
CASSPLTGQETQYF
TGTGCCAGCAGCCCCCTGACAGGGCAAGAGACCCAGTACTTC
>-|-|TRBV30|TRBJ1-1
CAWNLGGLTEAFF
TGTGCCTGGAATCTAGGGGGACTGACTGAAGCTTTCTTT
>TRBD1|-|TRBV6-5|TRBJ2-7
CASSYSRTGDSYEQYF
TGTGCCAGCAGTTACTCGAGGACAGGGGACTCCTACGAGCAGTACTTC
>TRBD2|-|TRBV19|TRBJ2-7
CASSPTPGLASHEQYF
TGTGCCAGTAGTCCAACCCCGGGACTAGCGAGCCACGAGCAGTACTTC
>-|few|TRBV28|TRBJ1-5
CASSFNRDQPQHF
TGTGCCAGCAGTTTTAATAGGGATCAGCCCCAGCATTTT
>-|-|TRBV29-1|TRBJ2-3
CSVVHPLRTDTQYF
TGCAGCGTCGTACACCCCTTGCGCACAGATACGCAGTATTTT
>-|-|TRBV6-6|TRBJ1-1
CASGGRAPDTEAFF
TGTGCCAGCGGCGGGAGGGCGCCGGACACTGAAGCTTTCTTT
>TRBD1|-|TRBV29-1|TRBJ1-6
CSVPPRDRPGSYNSPLHF
TGCAGCGTTCCCCCCCGGGACAGGCCGGGTTCCTATAATTCACCCCTCCACTTT
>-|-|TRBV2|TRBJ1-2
CASSAQLGGFYGYTF
TGTGCCAGCAGTGCCCAGTTGGGGGGCTTCTATGGCTACACCTTC
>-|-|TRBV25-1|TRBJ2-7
CASSDRTEQYF
TGTGCCAGCAGTGACAGGACGGAGCAGTACTTC
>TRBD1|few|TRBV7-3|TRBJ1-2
CASSLTGTDGYTF
TGTGCCAGCAGCTTAACAGGGACAGATGGCTACACCTTC
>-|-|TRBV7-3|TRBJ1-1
CASSFQGDTEAFF
TGTGCCAGCAGCTTTCAGGGAGACACTGAAGCTTTCTTT
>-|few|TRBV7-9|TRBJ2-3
CASSLTATSTDTQYF
TGTGCCAGCAGCTTAACGGCCACTAGCACAGATACGCAGTATTTT
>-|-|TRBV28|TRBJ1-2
CASSLSGYGYTF
TGTGCCAGCAGTTTATCGGGCTATGGCTACACCTTC
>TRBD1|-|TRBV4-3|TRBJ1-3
CASSQGTGFGNTIYF
TGCGCCAGCAGCCAAGGGACAGGCTTCGGAAACACCATATATTTT
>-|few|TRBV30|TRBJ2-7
CAWSVQPGGAYEQYF
TGTGCCTGGAGTGTACAGCCCGGGGGCGCCTACGAGCAGTACTTC
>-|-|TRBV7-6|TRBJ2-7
CASSSSSYEQYF
TGTGCCAGCAGCTCCAGCTCCTACGAGCAGTACTTC
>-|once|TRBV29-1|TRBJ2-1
CSVVRGAGDEQFF
TGCAGCGTTGTACGGGGGGCGGGGGATGAGCAGTTCTTC
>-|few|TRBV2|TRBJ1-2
CASSDSSVFSGGYTF
TGTGCCAGCAGTGATTCGTCAGTCTTCTCAGGGGGCTACACCTTC
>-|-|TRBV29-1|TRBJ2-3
CSGQGPTQYF
TGCAGCGGCCAGGGCCCTACGCAGTATTTT
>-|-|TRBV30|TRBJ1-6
CAWTISYNSPLHF
TGTGCCTGGACTATCTCCTATAATTCACCCCTCCACTTT
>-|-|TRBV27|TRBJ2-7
CASSSYRRYEQYF
TGTGCCAGCAGTTCCTATCGCCGTTACGAGCAGTACTTC
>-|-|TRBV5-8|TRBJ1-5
CASSLRWGASGQPQHF
TGTGCCAGCAGCTTGAGGTGGGGCGCATCGGGTCAGCCCCAGCATTTT
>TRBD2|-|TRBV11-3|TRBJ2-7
CASSLGGGDREQYF
TGTGCCAGCAGCTTAGGGGGAGGGGATCGAGAGCAGTACTTC
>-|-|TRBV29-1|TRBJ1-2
CSVEGGTDIYGYTF
TGCAGCGTTGAAGGCGGGACGGACATCTATGGCTACACCTTC
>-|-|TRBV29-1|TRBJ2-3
CSVPGPREDTQYF
TGCAGCGTACCGGGACCCCGGGAAGATACGCAGTATTTT
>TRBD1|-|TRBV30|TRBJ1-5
CAWGQGVNQPQHF
TGTGCCTGGGGACAGGGGGTTAATCAGCCCCAGCATTTT
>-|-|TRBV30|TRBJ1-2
CAWTRDLHYGYTF
TGTGCCTGGACCCGGGACCTTCACTATGGCTACACCTTC
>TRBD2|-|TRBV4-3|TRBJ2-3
CASSQGPSGGADTQYF
TGCGCCAGCAGCCAAGGCCCTAGCGGGGGCGCAGATACGCAGTATTTT
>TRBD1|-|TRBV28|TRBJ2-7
CASSFSEQGMQYF
TGTGCCAGCAGTTTCTCCGAACAGGGGATGCAGTACTTC
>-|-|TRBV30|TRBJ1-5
CAWSIQGKQPQHF
TGTGCCTGGTCAATACAGGGAAAACAGCCCCAGCATTTT
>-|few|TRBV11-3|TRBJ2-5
CASSLGLRGEQETQYF
TGTGCCAGCAGCTTAGGCCTCAGGGGGGAGCAGGAGACCCAGTACTTC
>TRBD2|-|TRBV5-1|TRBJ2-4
CASRQAGGQGNIQYF
TGCGCCAGCAGGCAAGCGGGGGGGCAAGGAAACATTCAGTACTTC
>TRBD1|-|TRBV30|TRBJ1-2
CAWARQGLNYGYTF
TGTGCCTGGGCCCGACAGGGACTTAACTATGGCTACACCTTC
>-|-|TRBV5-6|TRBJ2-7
CASSLAGESYEQYF
TGTGCCAGCAGCTTGGCGGGAGAGTCCTACGAGCAGTACTTC
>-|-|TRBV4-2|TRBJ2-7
CASSQAKGRDPYEQYF
TGTGCCAGCAGCCAAGCTAAAGGCAGGGATCCCTACGAGCAGTACTTC
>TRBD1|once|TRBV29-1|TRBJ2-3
CSVERTGVDTQYF
TGCAGCGTTGAGAGGACAGGGGTAGATACGCAGTATTTT
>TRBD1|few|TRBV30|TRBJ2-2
CAWSSTGGMTGELFF
TGTGCCTGGAGTTCGACAGGGGGGATGACCGGGGAGCTGTTTTTT
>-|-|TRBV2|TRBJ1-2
CALQVYGYTF
TGTGCCCTACAGGTCTATGGCTACACCTTC
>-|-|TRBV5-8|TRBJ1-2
CASSLGGLRVGYTF
TGTGCCAGCAGCTTGGGGGGCCTGAGGGTCGGCTACACCTTC
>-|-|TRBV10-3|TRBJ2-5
CAISDGYQETQYF
TGTGCCATCAGTGACGGATACCAAGAGACCCAGTACTTC
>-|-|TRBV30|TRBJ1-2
CAWSGRVVNYGYTF
TGTGCCTGGAGTGGCAGGGTCGTCAACTACGGCTACACCTTC
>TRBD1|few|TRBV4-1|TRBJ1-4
CASSPGQGIEKLFF
TGCGCCAGCAGCCCGGGACAGGGTATTGAAAAACTGTTTTTT
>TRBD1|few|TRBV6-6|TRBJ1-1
CASSYSLQGVTEAFF
TGTGCCAGCAGTTACTCTCTACAGGGGGTGACTGAAGCTTTCTTT
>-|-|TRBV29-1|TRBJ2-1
CSVGGGDTEQFF
TGCAGCGTTGGAGGAGGGGACACTGAGCAGTTCTTC